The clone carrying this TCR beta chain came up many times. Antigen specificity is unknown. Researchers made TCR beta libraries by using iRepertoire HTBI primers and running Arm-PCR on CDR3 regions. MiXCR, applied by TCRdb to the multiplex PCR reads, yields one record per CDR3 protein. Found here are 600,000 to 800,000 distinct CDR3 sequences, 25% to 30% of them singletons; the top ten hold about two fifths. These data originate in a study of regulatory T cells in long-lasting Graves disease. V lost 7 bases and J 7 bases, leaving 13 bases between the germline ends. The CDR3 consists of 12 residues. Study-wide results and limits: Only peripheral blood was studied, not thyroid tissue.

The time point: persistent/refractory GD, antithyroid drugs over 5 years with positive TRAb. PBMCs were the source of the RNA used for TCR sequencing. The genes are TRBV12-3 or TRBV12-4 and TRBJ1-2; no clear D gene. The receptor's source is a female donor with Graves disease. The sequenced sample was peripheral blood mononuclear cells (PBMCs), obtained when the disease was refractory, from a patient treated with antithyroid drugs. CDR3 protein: CASTLPGSGYTF. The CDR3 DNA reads TGTGCCAGCACCCTCCCCGGTAGTGGCTACACCTTC.